The rows below give T cell receptor beta chains drawn from one sample of a study of T cell repertoires in cytomegalovirus infection. Their cognate antigens are unknown. Using its own MiXCR run on the reads, TCRdb lists one record per CDR3 protein. This table holds 250,000 to 300,000 distinct CDR3 sequences, under 25% found once. The input for sequencing was cultured PBMCs, taken from culture after CMV antigen stimulation. The source is a human donor in good health (CMV status not recorded). Some clones in this sample may be carry-over from other donors' samples. CDR3s include the opening cysteine and the closing phenylalanine or tryptophan. Fields, in order: J gene, D gene, clone size, V gene, CDR3 protein, CDR3 DNA. A D gene is named only where the DNA matches it firmly. Clone size, where shown, is once, few, many, or a class for clones that have expanded.

>TRBJ2-1|TRBD2|many|TRBV20-1
CSAPKAGGGNEQFF
TGCAGTGCTCCGAAAGCGGGAGGGGGGAATGAGCAGTTCTTC
>TRBJ1-2|.|.|TRBV18
CASSPQAEDYGYTF
TGTGCCAGCTCACCCCAGGCCGAGGACTATGGCTACACCTTC
>TRBJ2-1|TRBD2|many|TRBV7-2
CASSLAGGYHNEQFF
TGTGCCAGCAGCCTAGCGGGAGGATACCACAATGAGCAGTTCTTC
>TRBJ2-2|.|.|TRBV20-1
CSASSGTNTGELFF
TGCAGTGCTAGTAGCGGAACGAACACCGGGGAGCTGTTTTTT
>TRBJ2-1|.|few|TRBV6-2/TRBV6-3
CASSYLVNEQFF
TGTGCCAGCAGTTATCTAGTAAATGAGCAGTTCTTC
>TRBJ2-7|.|many|TRBV18
CASSGVPYEQYF
TGTGCCAGCTCCGGAGTACCCTACGAGCAGTACTTC
>TRBJ2-1|TRBD2|few|TRBV20-1
CSATPGLADNEQFF
TGCAGTGCCACCCCGGGACTAGCGGACAATGAGCAGTTCTTC
>TRBJ1-5|.|.|TRBV6-2/TRBV6-3
CASRARDGPQHF
TGTGCCAGCAGAGCCAGGGACGGGCCCCAGCATTTT
>TRBJ1-5|.|.|TRBV19
CASSVTASNQPQHF
TGTGCCAGTAGCGTTACAGCTAGCAATCAGCCCCAGCATTTT
>TRBJ2-1|TRBD2|many|TRBV6-1
CASSEAGTSGTWANEQFF
TGTGCCAGCAGTGAAGCCGGGACTAGCGGGACCTGGGCCAATGAGCAGTTCTTC
>TRBJ2-7|TRBD1|.|TRBV24-1
CATSETGGVHEQYF
TGTGCCACCAGTGAAACAGGGGGTGTCCACGAGCAGTACTTC
>TRBJ2-1|TRBD2|.|TRBV28
CTSSLFSGIAYNEQFF
TGTACCAGCAGTTTATTCAGCGGGATCGCCTACAATGAGCAGTTCTTC
>TRBJ1-1|.|.|TRBV4-1
CASSQDRNRATEAFF
TGCGCCAGCAGCCAAGATCGAAACAGGGCCACTGAAGCTTTCTTT
>TRBJ2-7|TRBD2|.|TRBV19
CASSMDTSGYYEQYF
TGTGCCAGTAGTATGGACACTAGCGGTTACTACGAGCAGTACTTC
>TRBJ1-4|TRBD1|few|TRBV9
CASSLRDRRGEKLFF
TGTGCCAGCAGCCTTCGGGACAGACGCGGTGAAAAACTGTTTTTT
>TRBJ1-1|TRBD1|once|TRBV28
CASRSLQGVAEAFF
TGTGCCAGCAGGTCCTTACAGGGGGTGGCTGAAGCTTTCTTT
>TRBJ1-1|TRBD1|many|TRBV6-1
CASRDRLNTEAFF
TGTGCCAGCAGGGACAGGTTGAACACTGAAGCTTTCTTT
>TRBJ2-1|.|many|TRBV7-9
CAIALHNEQFF
TGTGCCATCGCACTGCACAATGAGCAGTTCTTC
>TRBJ2-1|.|few|TRBV11-2
CASSWTANNEQFF
TGTGCCAGCAGTTGGACGGCCAACAATGAGCAGTTCTTC
>TRBJ2-7|.|.|TRBV7-9
CASSFDIHSYEQYF
TGTGCCAGCAGCTTCGACATACACTCCTACGAGCAGTACTTC
>TRBJ2-3|.|few|TRBV7-2
CASSLSGLRDTQYF
TGTGCCAGCAGCTTATCGGGGCTCCGCGATACGCAGTATTTT
>TRBJ1-5|.|once|TRBV10-3
CAISEAGRNSNQPQHF
TGTGCCATCAGTGAGGCAGGCCGAAATAGCAATCAGCCCCAGCATTTT